This entry lists 10 T cell receptor beta chains sequenced from one sample in a study of T cell clonotyping in hematopoietic cell transplantation. Assay: immunoSEQ multiplex PCR; the TCRdb copy retains only in-frame clones and omits some. This sample yields 37,000 or so clones, of which approximately 89% are seen a single time; around 1.8% belongs to the top ten. Input material: peripheral blood mononuclear cells. Receptors originate from a woman in her thirties or forties in good health. Some clones in this sample may be carry-over from other donors' samples.

This clone was seen a handful of times. The V and J genes are TRBV4-2 and TRBJ2-7; 9 nucleotides align to TRBD1. Germline V gene lookup returns CDR1 LGHNA and CDR2 YNFKEQ. Trimming cost V 4 bases and J 7 bases; bases outside gene matches: 8. The CDR3 has 14 amino acids. CDR3 in DNA: TGTGCCAGCAGCCCCTCGGGACAGGGTCGGGAGCAGTACTTC. Protein sequence: CASSPSGQGREQYF.

The rearrangement uses TRBV29-1 and TRBJ2-1; 7 nucleotides agree with TRBD2. V was clipped by 5 bases and J by 5 bases; unmatched bases: 12. The CDR3 extends over 15 amino acids. The germline gives CDR1 SQVTM, CDR2 ANQGSEA. The CDR3, as DNA: TGCAGCGTTACCTCAGCGGGACTCGATCACAATGAGCAGTTCTTC. Protein: CSVTSAGLDHNEQFF.

This clone was observed a handful of times. This chain uses TRBV27 with TRBJ1-4; 8 positions agree with TRBD1. V shed 5 bases and J 8 bases; nucleotides not matched to a gene: 7. Per germline, CDR1 MNHEY and CDR2 SMNVEV (reference sequence). The CDR3 loop spans 14 amino acids. CDR3 in DNA: TGTGCCAGCAGTCCCAGGGGGCGCCGAGAAAAACTGTTTTTT. This translates into CASSPRGRREKLFF. Filled out from reference TRBV27 and TRBJ1-4, the complete variable domain reads EAQVTQNPRYLITVTGKKLTVTCSQNMNHEYMSWYRQDPGLGLRQIYYSMNVEVTDKGDVPEGYKVSRKEKRNFPLILESPSPNQTSLYFCASSPRGRREKLFFGSGTQLSVL.

This chain uses TRBV9 with TRBJ2-2; D possibly corresponds to TRBD2 (6 bases). The germline V and J ends were trimmed by 0 bases and 9 bases, with 15 bases remaining between them. The CDR3 runs to 15 residues. Germline lookup yields CDR1 SGDLS and CDR2 YYNGEE. CDR3 coding DNA: TGTGCCAGCAGCGTAGATCTAGCGAGGGGCCGGGAGCTGTTTTTT. It codes for CASSVDLARGRELFF.

V and J are TRBV11-2 and TRBJ1-5; a possible D gene is TRBD1 (6 bases). The CDR3 covers 15 residues. Deletions cut 3 bases from V and 0 bases from J, with 9 bases between. Germline-derived CDR1 and CDR2 are SGHAT and FQNNGV. For the CDR3, the DNA is TGTGCCAGCAGCTTCTCAGGGGCTAGCAATCAGCCCCAGCATTTT. Protein product: CASSFSGASNQPQHF. The full variable domain, rest sourced from reference TRBV11-2 and TRBJ1-5, is EAGVAQSPRYKIIEKRQSVAFWCNPISGHATLYWYQQILGQGPKLLIQFQNNGVVDDSQLPKDRFSAERLKGVDSTLKIQPAKLEDSAVYLCASSFSGASNQPQHFGDGTRLSIL.

J is TRBJ2-1 and V is TRBV5-1; 7 bases fit TRBD2. Germline CDR1 reads SGHRS; CDR2 reads YFSETQ. This CDR3 is 15 amino acids long. V was clipped by 0 bases and J by 5 bases; unmatched bases: 5. The CDR3 nucleotides are TGCGCCAGCAGCTTGGTGGCGACTAGCAACAATGAGCAGTTCTTC. Its protein is CASSLVATSNNEQFF.

This chain links TRBV9 with TRBJ1-3; D not certain. The germline V gene encodes CDR1 SGDLS and CDR2 YYNGEE. V lost 3 bases and J 4 bases, leaving 11 bases between the germline ends. The CDR3 has 14 residues. The CDR3 reads CASSATVTGNTIYF. DNA for the CDR3: TGTGCCAGCAGCGCTACTGTCACGGGAAACACCATATATTTT. Combining the CDR3 with reference TRBV9 and TRBJ1-3 gives the whole variable domain DSGVTQTPKHLITATGQRVTLRCSPRSGDLSVYWYQQSLDQGLQFLIQYYNGEERAKGNILERFSAQQFPDLHSELNLSSLELGDSALYFCASSATVTGNTIYFGEGSWLTVV.

The chain employs TRBV7-2 and TRBJ1-2, with D perhaps TRBD1 (5 bases). Germline V gene lookup returns CDR1 SGHTA and CDR2 FQGNSA. Trimming left V 4 bases short and J 8 bases short, with 17 bases between. There are 14 residues in the CDR3. CDR3 sequence (DNA): TGTGCCAGCAGCTCGGGACCCTCGGTGGGGGGCTACACCTTC. This translates into CASSSGPSVGGYTF. Filled out from reference TRBV7-2 and TRBJ1-2, the complete variable domain reads GAGVSQSPSNKVTEKGKDVELRCDPISGHTALYWYRQSLGQGLEFLIYFQGNSAPDKSGLPSDRFSAERTGGSVSTLTIQRTQQEDSAVYLCASSSGPSVGGYTFGSGTRLTVV.

The chain joins TRBV9 to TRBJ2-2, with 11 bases lining up with TRBD2. The CDR3 loop spans 20 amino acids. Germline V lookup: CDR1 SGDLS, CDR2 YYNGEE. The V and J ends lost 3 bases and 3 bases, in that order; junction bases with no gene match: 16. CDR3: CASSGLGLAGGTHHTGELFF. For the CDR3, the DNA is TGTGCCAGCAGCGGCCTCGGACTAGCGGGTGGTACCCACCACACCGGGGAGCTGTTTTTT.

V and J are TRBV7-6 and TRBJ2-7; TRBD2 matches 7 bases. The CDR3 loop spans 14 amino acids. Losses at the gene ends were 0 bases for V and 6 bases for J; bases not matched to a gene: 5. Germline assignment: CDR1 SGHVS and CDR2 FNYEAQ. Here the CDR3 DNA reads TGTGCCAGCAGCTTAGCTAGCGGGTTGGCCGAGCAGTACTTC. Protein product: CASSLASGLAEQYF. The complete variable domain, with remaining parts taken from reference TRBV7-6 and TRBJ2-7, reads GAGVSQSPRYKVTKRGQDVALRCDPISGHVSLYWYRQALGQGPEFLTYFNYEAQQDKSGLPNDRFSAERPEGSISTLTIQRTEQRDSAMYRCASSLASGLAEQYFGPGTRLTVT.